Listed below are T cell receptor beta chains from one sample, sequenced in a study of T cell repertoires in cytomegalovirus infection. TCRdb itself ran the reads through MiXCR, one entry per CDR3 protein. The table records around 260,000 distinct CDR3 sequences, approximately 9.1% of them present only once. Specimen: PBMCs. The receptors come from a human donor in good health (CMV status not recorded). Some clones in this sample may be carry-over from other donors' samples. Both conserved end residues are part of each CDR3. The D gene is left open where the match is weak. For some rows the clone size is stated as once, few or many, or as a class when expanded; others skip it.

D,length,size,V,J,CDR3,DNA
TRBD2,13,few,TRBV20-1,TRBJ2-1,CSARLAGGAQQFF,TGCAGTGCGAGACTAGCGGGAGGGGCGCAGCAGTTCTTC
.,15,many,TRBV5-5,TRBJ1-1,CASSLTPGGGTEAFF,TGTGCCAGCAGCTTGACCCCGGGGGGGGGAACTGAAGCTTTCTTT
.,14,many,TRBV18,TRBJ1-6,CASSPPAESRALHF,TGTGCCAGCTCACCTCCAGCGGAAAGTCGCGCCCTCCACTTT
TRBD1,17,many,TRBV7-2,TRBJ1-5,CASSLAGQGIPNQPQHF,TGTGCCAGCAGCTTAGCCGGACAGGGGATCCCCAATCAGCCCCAGCATTTT
TRBD1,12,.,TRBV11-2,TRBJ1-2,CASSLGRTGGDF,TGTGCCAGCAGCTTAGGAAGGACAGGGGGGGATTTC
.,16,few,TRBV18,TRBJ1-2,CASSPLDSLLDYGYTF,TGTGCCAGCTCACCCTTGGACAGCCTCCTAGACTATGGCTACACCTTC
.,15,few,TRBV7-9,TRBJ1-1,CASTRGGRVNTEAFF,TGTGCCAGCACCCGGGGGGGCAGGGTGAACACTGAAGCTTTCTTT
.,15,many,TRBV7-8,TRBJ2-3,CASSLAARSTDTQYF,TGTGCCAGCAGCTTAGCGGCGCGAAGCACAGATACGCAGTATTTT
.,13,many,TRBV7-2,TRBJ1-2,CASSLGGFYGYTF,TGTGCCAGCAGCTTAGGAGGGTTCTATGGCTACACCTTC
.,15,many,TRBV7-2,TRBJ1-1,CASSLQTGGSTEAFF,TGTGCCAGCAGCTTACAGACGGGCGGATCCACTGAAGCTTTCTTT
.,13,.,TRBV2,TRBJ2-7,CASRNDGPYEQYF,TGTGCCAGCAGGAATGACGGCCCCTACGAGCAGTACTTC
TRBD1,16,few,TRBV5-1,TRBJ2-2,CASSSVPTGGTGELFF,TGCGCCAGCAGCTCCGTCCCGACAGGGGGAACCGGGGAGCTGTTTTTT
.,14,many,TRBV27,TRBJ2-2,CASSTGANTGELFF,TGTGCCAGCAGTACGGGAGCGAACACCGGGGAGCTGTTTTTT
.,15,many,TRBV6-2/TRBV6-3,TRBJ2-5,CASSYGAGAGETQYF,TGTGCCAGCAGTTACGGGGCAGGGGCCGGGGAGACCCAGTACTTC
.,13,.,TRBV5-6,TRBJ1-5,CASSQTPGKPQHF,TGTGCCAGCAGCCAAACTCCAGGGAAGCCCCAGCATTTT
.,16,.,TRBV7-6,TRBJ1-2,CASSVAGQGPVYGYTF,TGTGCCAGCAGCGTGGCGGGGCAGGGGCCTGTCTATGGCTACACCTTC
TRBD2,16,.,TRBV7-2,TRBJ2-3,CASSSDNGGTPYTQYF,TGTGCCAGCAGCTCTGATAACGGGGGGACCCCCTATACGCAGTATTTT
TRBD1,13,few,TRBV29-1,TRBJ2-7,CSVAQQGVYEQYF,TGCAGCGTTGCCCAACAGGGGGTCTACGAGCAGTACTTC
.,16,many,TRBV7-2,TRBJ1-1,CASSPSGVPLNTEAFF,TGTGCCAGCAGCCCGTCGGGGGTTCCCCTGAACACTGAAGCTTTCTTT
.,18,few,TRBV7-6,TRBJ1-5,CASSLASAGASRNQPQHF,TGTGCCAGCAGCTTAGCGAGCGCAGGGGCATCGCGCAATCAGCCCCAGCATTTT
.,12,few,TRBV20-1,TRBJ1-2,CSARVRTHGYTF,TGCAGTGCTAGAGTGCGGACTCATGGCTACACCTTC
.,14,many,TRBV19,TRBJ2-1,CASQHRADYNEQFF,TGTGCCAGTCAGCACAGGGCGGATTACAATGAGCAGTTCTTC
.,14,.,TRBV29-1,TRBJ2-5,CSVETGKVRETQYF,TGCAGCGTTGAAACAGGGAAGGTCCGAGAGACCCAGTACTTC
.,13,many,TRBV5-1,TRBJ2-7,CASSLSGTYEQYF,TGCGCCAGCAGCTTATCCGGTACCTACGAGCAGTACTTC
TRBD2,15,many,TRBV7-2,TRBJ2-7,CASSLGLAVAYEQYF,TGTGCCAGCAGCTTAGGACTAGCGGTGGCCTACGAGCAGTACTTC
.,13,many,TRBV5-6,TRBJ2-1,CASSWDWDNEQFF,TGTGCCAGCAGCTGGGACTGGGACAATGAGCAGTTCTTC
TRBD2,15,many,TRBV12-3/TRBV12-4,TRBJ2-3,CASIHRGGTTDTQYF,TGTGCCAGCATCCATCGCGGGGGGACCACAGATACGCAGTATTTT
.,13,.,TRBV5-1,TRBJ1-4,CASSRWPNEKLFF,TGCGCCAGCAGCAGGTGGCCTAATGAAAAACTGTTTTTT
.,16,many,TRBV7-2,TRBJ2-1,CASSLLRKVGGNEQFF,TGTGCCAGCAGCTTACTGCGGAAGGTAGGAGGGAATGAGCAGTTCTTC
.,17,many,TRBV27,TRBJ2-6,CASTNWKGNSGANVLTF,TGTGCCAGCACCAATTGGAAGGGGAACTCTGGGGCCAACGTCCTGACTTTC
TRBD2,13,many,TRBV7-2,TRBJ2-7,CASSFSGSNEQYF,TGTGCCAGCAGCTTTAGCGGGAGTAACGAGCAGTACTTC
.,11,many,TRBV7-9,TRBJ1-4,CASSPKEKLFF,TGTGCCAGCAGCCCCAAGGAAAAACTGTTTTTT
TRBD1,17,.,TRBV20-1,TRBJ2-3,CSAPLLTGQGATDTQYF,TGCAGTGCTCCCCTTTTGACAGGACAGGGCGCCACAGATACGCAGTATTTT
TRBD2,15,many,TRBV7-8,TRBJ2-3,CASSLGSGGTDTQYF,TGTGCCAGCAGCTTAGGTAGCGGGGGCACAGATACGCAGTATTTT
TRBD2,15,few,TRBV19,TRBJ2-5,CASSFLAGGKETQYF,TGTGCCAGTAGTTTTCTAGCGGGGGGCAAGGAGACCCAGTACTTC
TRBD1,15,.,TRBV7-2,TRBJ2-2,CASSPPGQGPGELFF,TGTGCCAGCAGCCCTCCGGGACAGGGCCCCGGGGAGCTGTTTTTT
.,14,many,TRBV7-2,TRBJ1-3,CASSLTTAGNTIYF,TGTGCCAGCAGCTTAACGACGGCTGGAAACACCATATATTTT
.,16,.,TRBV2,TRBJ2-5,CASSPHLRDSEETQYF,TGTGCCAGCAGTCCACATTTACGGGACTCAGAAGAGACCCAGTACTTC
TRBD1,17,many,TRBV6-2/TRBV6-3,TRBJ2-7,CASTPFSRTGVPYEQYF,TGTGCCAGCACCCCATTTAGCCGGACAGGGGTTCCCTACGAGCAGTACTTC
.,13,many,TRBV6-1,TRBJ1-1,CASSERDNTEAFF,TGTGCCAGCAGTGAAAGGGATAACACTGAAGCTTTCTTT
.,12,few,TRBV7-9,TRBJ2-5,CASSPPGKTQYF,TGTGCCAGCAGCCCCCCAGGAAAGACCCAGTACTTC
TRBD2,14,.,TRBV29-1,TRBJ2-3,CSAEAGDRTDTQYF,TGCAGCGCAGAGGCGGGAGATCGGACAGATACGCAGTATTTT
.,13,many,TRBV4-3,TRBJ1-1,CASSHTGSTEAFF,TGCGCCAGCAGCCATACAGGGAGCACTGAAGCTTTCTTT
.,14,few,TRBV7-9,TRBJ1-4,CASSLGPLNEKLFF,TGTGCCAGCAGCTTAGGACCCCTTAATGAAAAACTGTTTTTT
.,15,many,TRBV7-2,TRBJ1-2,CASSELPRVNYGYTF,TGTGCCAGCAGCGAACTACCAAGGGTAAACTATGGCTACACCTTC
.,15,.,TRBV11-2,TRBJ2-3,CASSQATPSTDTQYF,TGTGCCAGCAGTCAGGCCACGCCTAGCACAGATACGCAGTATTTT